This T cell receptor beta chain was observed in a study of shared clonotypes between healthy human individuals (dated by TCRdb to 2018 to 2020). The study in broad terms: A couple of women and a few men aged 18 to 49 years were included in the cohort. Per donor, three plates each were used for CD4 naive and CD4 memory, two for CD8 naive, and one for CD8 memory. Blood TCR repertoires of five healthy adults were deeply sequenced to estimate repertoire size and the extent of clonotype sharing between individuals. Libraries were prepared and TCR repertoires were sequenced by different laboratories using diverse techniques, in order to increase sequencing depth and limit assay-specific biases. Leukapheresis yielded between about 0.85 and 10 billion PBMCs per donor. What the research found in general, with its limitations: Compared with non-shared clonotypes, clonotypes shared by all four sorted-subset donors had higher generation probabilities. Sampling was restricted to blood, and TCR repertoires in tissues likely differ from the TCR repertoires found in blood. Pairwise subsampling indicated that sequencing depth was expected to affect the degree of clonotype sharing among donors. Incomplete sequencing was indicated by rarefaction of sorted-subset datasets, despite the large sequencing depth. Estimated clonotype richness was generally larger for naive than for memory subsets. About 4.5% of naive CD4, 3.5% of naive CD8, approximately 2.2% of memory CD4, and 0.35% to 0.5% of memory CD8 clonotypes were shared across a few donors. Because the study included a small number of donors, the genetic and exposure-history diversity represented was limited.

From the cysteine through the phenylalanine, the CDR3 covers 14 amino acids. The entry retains the CDR3 DNA only, 42 bases that are in frame from base 1. The germline V gene (reference sequence) specifies LNHNV as CDR1 and YYDKDF as CDR2. This clone appeared once. What this receptor recognizes is not known. At one end, the junction sequence differs from germline, possibly due to a read error. Other DNA sequences in this sample translate to the same CDR3. Using the deep immunoSEQ assay, TCR CDR3 regions were amplified from genomic DNA by multiplex PCR. Extracted genomic DNA from each cell subset was distributed evenly across all wells of several immunoSEQ 96-well plates, and each plate was treated as a replicate. For sorted subsets, about 0.2 ug genomic DNA, equal to 30,000 to 35,000 T cell genomes, was loaded into each replicate PCR. Purified libraries were quantified with a Qubit 3.0 fluorometer, sized on a Bioanalyzer 2100, and re-quantified with the KAPA Library Quantification kit. Each immunoSEQ 96-well plate was sequenced on its own single-read 150-cycle Illumina NextSeq 550 flow cell. In the authors' own workflow: The immunoSEQ output contained only junctional sequences without quality scores, so filtering could not match that applied to full-length reads. To assign V/J genes and CDR3, sequences were annotated against IMGT germline references using PyIR, a Python wrapper for IgBLAST v1.9. Reads with weak V/J assignments (E-value above 1e-6), missing CDR3, stop codons, out-of-frame junctions, or ambiguous translated residues were removed. A V3J clonotype was defined by an identical inferred V gene, J gene, and CDR3 amino acid sequence. Percentage overlap between repertoires was computed as shared unique clonotypes divided by the size of the smaller repertoire. Repertoire richness was assessed with RTK rarefaction, the Chao1 estimator, and Recon v2.1 estimates of unobserved clonotypes. OLGA was used to compute generation probabilities for all TCRbeta clonotypes that the gDNA method yielded from a few donors. TCRdb limited this immuneACCESS table to in-frame rearrangements with V and J called. A share of clones is missing; checked studies link under half to unresolved V genes, and the rest is unexplained. V and J calls plus clone size are reproduced from that table; the DNA served to infer D and trimming. Present in this sample are about 2,500,000 clones, around nine tenths of which were seen just once. Clones ranked in the top ten supply under 0.15% of the sample.

The donors were healthy, HIV-negative adults with no recently reported acute infections or vaccinations. Only Caucasian adults living in Nashville, Tennessee, USA were represented among the donors. CD4+ T cells were enriched by magnetic negative selection, after which naive cells were positively selected on CD45RA and the negative fraction was taken as the memory subset. After blood collection by leukapheresis, PBMCs were isolated using Ficoll-Histopaque density gradient centrifugation and then cryopreserved in the vapor phase of liquid nitrogen. Purity and quantity of every magnetically sorted T cell population were checked by analytical flow cytometry. Each sorted fraction had its genomic DNA isolated and then quantified by UV absorbance on a Nanodrop 2000c.

This clonotype originated in a man in his late teens or twenties in good health. The rearranged segments are TRBV15 and TRBJ1-6; the D gene is perhaps TRBD1, from 5 matching bases. Specimen: naive CD4+ T cells sorted from blood. The cell subset or site label of this sample denotes: CD45RA+ positively selected. Here the CDR3 is given as CATSRGEGISALHF. The nucleotide sequence reads TGCGCCACCAGCAGAGGGGAGGGAATTTCTGCCCTCCACTTT. Joined to the reference TRBV15 and TRBJ1-6 proteins, this CDR3 gives the full variable domain: DAMVIQNPRYQVTQFGKPVTLSCSQTLNHNVMYWYQQKSSQAPKLLFHYYDKDFNNEADTPDNFQSRRPNTSFCFLDIRSPGLGDTAMYLCATSRGEGISALHFGNGTRLTVT.